What follows are 24 T cell receptor beta chains derived from one specimen sequenced in a study of T cell responses to AZD1222 COVID-19 vaccine. Sequenced by immunoSEQ multiplex PCR; TCRdb stores in-frame clones only, minus some. The sample holds 120,000 to 150,000 clones, about 90% seen once. This specimen consisted of peripheral blood, obtained on day 0 of AZD1222 vaccination. The receptor source for this set is an adult in good health.

This clone appeared once. The chain couples TRBV4-3 to TRBJ1-1; no clear D. CDR3 length: 15 amino acids. Deletions cut 0 bases from V and 4 bases from J, with 12 bases between. Germline assignment: CDR1 LGHNA and CDR2 YSLEER. The CDR3 DNA is TGCGCCAGCAGCCAAGATGTTTACGTGGGCACTGAAGCTTTCTTT. Protein: CASSQDVYVGTEAFF.

For the CDR3, the DNA is TGTGCCAGCAGCGCACGGGGGACTAGCGGCACCGGGGAGCTGTTTTTT. Translation gives CASSARGTSGTGELFF. V usage is TRBV7-3 and J usage is TRBJ2-2, with 11 positions matching TRBD2. V was pared by 5 bases and J by 4 bases, with 6 bases of the junction left unmatched. CDR1 is SGHTA, CDR2 FQGTGA, per germline. The CDR3 sequence is 16 residues long.

The chain recombines TRBV15 with TRBJ1-2; D may be TRBD1 (5 bases). There are 15 residues in the CDR3. V lost 3 bases and J 4 bases, leaving 15 bases between the germline ends. In germline, CDR1 is LNHNV, CDR2 YYDKDF (reference sequence). The CDR3 protein is CATSSGGAGSYGYTF. The DNA of the CDR3 is TGTGCCACCAGCAGTGGAGGGGCGGGGTCCTATGGCTACACCTTC.

The V call is TRBV28, the J call TRBJ1-1; D is undetermined. Per the germline V gene, CDR1 is MDHEN and CDR2 is SYDVKM. V dropped 3 bases and J dropped 3 bases, with 5 bases sitting between them. The CDR3 extends over 12 amino acids. In DNA, the CDR3 is TGTGCCAGCAGTTTGGTAGACACTGAAGCTTTCTTT. Amino acid sequence: CASSLVDTEAFF.

The chain recombines TRBV4-1 with TRBJ1-2; 7 positions match TRBD1. V shed 0 bases and J 8 bases; nucleotides not matched to a gene: 6. Germline CDR1 and CDR2: MGHRA and YSYEKL. CDR3 length equals 14 residues. CDR3: CASSQEAGGNGYTF. The CDR3 DNA follows: TGCGCCAGCAGCCAAGAAGCAGGGGGAAACGGCTACACCTTC.

This sequence joins TRBV7-9 and TRBJ1-4; D is ambiguous. V was clipped by 4 bases and J by 7 bases, with 7 bases between them. This CDR3 has 12 amino acids. Germline CDR1 is SEHNR and CDR2 is FQNEAQ (reference sequence). The CDR3 DNA follows: TGTGCCAGCAGCTCCAGACCTGAAAAACTGTTTTTT. This sequence encodes CASSSRPEKLFF.

The chain links TRBV4-1 to TRBJ1-2, with 7 positions matching TRBD1. This CDR3 has 16 amino acids. CDR1 is MGHRA and CDR2 is YSYEKL in the germline V gene. The V and J ends lost 1 base and 1 base, in that order; junction bases with no gene match: 6. DNA for the CDR3: TGCGCCAGCAGCCAAGTTGCTGCAGGGGGTAACTATGGCTACACCTTC. Its translation: CASSQVAAGGNYGYTF.

V usage is TRBV5-1 and J usage is TRBJ2-2, with 9 positions matching TRBD2. The CDR3 extends over 15 amino acids. The germline V gene encodes CDR1 SGHRS and CDR2 YFSETQ. After removal of 1 base from V and 3 bases from J, the junction contained 1 base not matched to a gene. The CDR3 region has the DNA TGCGCCAGCAGCTTGCGGACTAGCGACACCGGGGAGCTGTTTTTT. Translation: CASSLRTSDTGELFF.

This sequence joins TRBV4-3 and TRBJ1-6; D is unclear. The CDR3 is made up of 16 amino acids. V gave up 0 bases and J gave up 9 bases, with 15 bases separating them. CDR1 and CDR2 (germline): LGHNA, YSLEER. This CDR3 is CASSQDQPRVGSPLHF. DNA for the CDR3: TGCGCCAGCAGCCAAGATCAACCCCGGGTGGGTTCACCCCTCCACTTT.

The rearrangement uses TRBV11-2 and TRBJ1-1; D call uncertain. Trimming removed 1 base from V and 8 bases from J, with 17 bases in between. The CDR3 runs 15 residues. Germline assignment: CDR1 SGHAT and CDR2 FQNNGV. In nucleotides, the CDR3 is TGTGCCAGCAGCTTAGGAGTCGGCAGGATGGCAGAAGCTTTCTTT. The encoded protein is CASSLGVGRMAEAFF.

V and J are TRBV15 and TRBJ2-1; maybe TRBD2 (6 bases). Trimming shortened V by 1 base and J by 10 bases, and 14 bases separated the two germline ends. The CDR3 is made up of 14 amino acids. Germline CDR1 and CDR2: LNHNV and YYDKDF (reference sequence). The chain's CDR3 is CATSRVSLAGEQFF. The CDR3 DNA reads as TGTGCCACCAGCAGAGTGTCACTAGCTGGAGAGCAGTTCTTC.

This clone was seen once. The chain carries TRBV7-2 and TRBJ2-7, with 7 bases fitting TRBD2. V lost 0 bases and J lost 7; bases outside the gene matches: 18. CDR3 length: 18 residues. Germline V lookup: CDR1 SGHTA, CDR2 FQGNSA. CDR3 nucleotides: TGTGCCAGCAGCTTAGCCCCCAGCGGGACCCCCACCCTGCGGGAGCAGTACTTC. Amino acid sequence: CASSLAPSGTPTLREQYF. The whole variable domain, remainder taken from reference TRBV7-2 and TRBJ2-7, is GAGVSQSPSNKVTEKGKDVELRCDPISGHTALYWYRQSLGQGLEFLIYFQGNSAPDKSGLPSDRFSAERTGGSVSTLTIQRTQQEDSAVYLCASSLAPSGTPTLREQYFGPGTRLTVT.

Remarks on this clone: A junction end diverges from the germline sequence, so it may reflect a read error. DNA for the CDR3: TGCAGCGTTGAAAGATTGGGACAGGTAGACTTC. This translates into CSVERLGQVDF. V gene TRBV29-1 combines with J gene TRBJ1-2; 8 nucleotides align to TRBD1. This CDR3 has 11 amino acids. CDR1 and CDR2 (germline): SQVTM, ANQGSEA.

The chain has TRBV6-6 and TRBJ2-7; TRBD1 or TRBD2 may be the D gene (6 bases each). There are 16 residues in the CDR3. V was pared by 0 bases and J by 5 bases, with 17 bases between. Germline V gives CDR1 MNHNY, CDR2 SVGAGI (reference sequence). The CDR3 protein is CASSYSNPGARNEQYF. The DNA of the CDR3 is TGTGCCAGCAGTTACTCGAATCCGGGGGCGAGAAACGAGCAGTACTTC.

The chain couples TRBV4-1 to TRBJ2-3; 7 positions match TRBD2. In germline, CDR1 is MGHRA, CDR2 YSYEKL. With 1 base clipped from V and 1 base from J, the junction kept 11 bases outside the gene matches. The CDR3 is 18 residues long. Written as DNA, the CDR3 is TGCGCCAGCAGCCAAGCTAGCGGCGGTGTTTTTGGCACAGATACGCAGTATTTT. It yields the protein CASSQASGGVFGTDTQYF.

The rearrangement joins TRBV2 to TRBJ1-5; 9 bases agree with TRBD1. The germline V gene encodes CDR1 SNHLY and CDR2 FYNNEI. The junction had 8 bases not matched to a gene; V was cut back by 7 bases and J by 1 base. The CDR3 length is 16 residues. The CDR3 region is CASKPTGGQSNQPQHF. The CDR3 coding sequence is TGTGCCAGCAAACCCACAGGGGGCCAGAGCAATCAGCCCCAGCATTTT.

The chain joins TRBV27 to TRBJ1-2; weak D call: TRBD1 (6 bases). The CDR3 spans 13 residues. Germline CDR1 MNHEY, CDR2 SMNVEV (reference sequence). Trimming pared 2 bases from V and 3 bases from J, leaving 7 bases between. CDR3 sequence reads: CASSLGGDYGYTF. The CDR3 DNA reads as TGTGCCAGCAGTTTAGGGGGCGACTATGGCTACACCTTC.

The V call is TRBV6-6, the J call TRBJ1-2, with a possible D match to TRBD1 (5 bases). Trimming stripped 7 bases from V and 8 bases from J, with 14 bases between. The CDR3 extends over 12 amino acids. The V gene's germline CDR1 is MNHNY and CDR2 SVGAGI (reference sequence). The CDR3 loop reads CASIGTGGGYTF. Written as DNA, the CDR3 is TGTGCCAGCATCGGGACCGGAGGAGGCTACACCTTC.

This chain connects TRBV15 to TRBJ2-7; D call uncertain. CDR3 length: 14 amino acids. Trimming pared 5 bases from V and 3 bases from J, leaving 14 bases between. CDR1 and CDR2 from the germline V gene are LNHNV and YYDKDF (reference sequence). The CDR3 reads CATSPTLERYEQYF. In DNA, the CDR3 is TGTGCCACCAGCCCCACCCTGGAGCGCTACGAGCAGTACTTC.

This clone was detected a few times. The genes are TRBV11-2 and TRBJ2-7; a weak D match, TRBD1 (5 bases). The V end lost 5 bases, the J end lost 2 bases, and 16 bases lay between the germline ends. The germline V gene encodes CDR1 SGHAT and CDR2 FQNNGV. This CDR3 has 15 amino acids. The CDR3 region is CASSLSPGNTYEQYF. Written as DNA, the CDR3 is TGTGCCAGCAGCCTGTCACCAGGGAATACCTACGAGCAGTACTTC.

The V gene is TRBV6-6, the J gene TRBJ2-2; possibly TRBD2 for D (5 bases). The V end lost 7 bases, the J end lost 6 bases, and 12 bases lay between the germline ends. Germline V gene data show CDR1 as MNHNY and CDR2 as SVGAGI (reference sequence). The CDR3 totals 13 residues. CDR3 residues: CASTLGVPGELFF. CDR3 nucleotides: TGTGCCAGCACTCTCGGGGTTCCCGGGGAGCTGTTTTTT.

The rearrangement joins TRBV18 to TRBJ1-6; 7 bases line up with TRBD1. Germline loops: CDR1 KGHSH, CDR2 LQKENI. CDR3 length equals 14 residues. Trimming took 4 bases from V and 5 from J; bases not matched to a gene: 2. The CDR3 nucleotides are TGTGCCAGCTCACTGGGACAGAATAATTCACCCCTCCACTTT. This encodes CASSLGQNNSPLHF.

The chain has TRBV4-1 and TRBJ1-2, with D maybe TRBD1 (5 bases). The CDR3 has 15 residues. Trimming took off 0 bases at V and 4 bases at J, with 12 bases between the two ends. The germline V gene encodes CDR1 MGHRA and CDR2 YSYEKL. CDR3 nucleotides: TGCGCCAGCAGCCAAGATCGAGGCAGGGTCTATGGCTACACCTTC. Translating gives CASSQDRGRVYGYTF.

This rearrangement joins TRBV27 to TRBJ1-4, with a weak D call TRBD1 (5 bases). The ends were cut back, 1 base at V and 8 bases at J, with 14 bases in the middle. The CDR3 loop spans 15 amino acids. The germline CDR1 and CDR2 sequences are MNHEY and SMNVEV (reference sequence). CDR3 DNA: TGTGCCAGCAGTTTATGGGCAGGGCAAAGAGAAAAACTGTTTTTT. Encoded protein: CASSLWAGQREKLFF. Complete variable domain (other parts from reference TRBV27 and TRBJ1-4): EAQVTQNPRYLITVTGKKLTVTCSQNMNHEYMSWYRQDPGLGLRQIYYSMNVEVTDKGDVPEGYKVSRKEKRNFPLILESPSPNQTSLYFCASSLWAGQREKLFFGSGTQLSVL.